This T cell receptor beta chain is drawn from a study of T cell responses to AZD1222 COVID-19 vaccine. Study conclusions and caveats: Baseline seropositivity characterized only 5 or 6 AZD1222 recipients. CD4 TCRs associated with vaccination spanned spike, dominating at 160-218 and 743-854. Spike-specific TCR breadth and depth grew following two AZD1222 doses. After the peak T cell response, and only then, were repertoires sampled.

As for this clone: Antigen specificity is unknown.

Sequencing used immunoSEQ multiplex PCR; TCRdb keeps in-frame clones, though not all of them. The sample records over 70,000 clones, roughly 90% being singletons. The CDR3 contains 15 residues. With 0 bases removed from V and 2 bases from J, the gap between germline ends came to 10 bases. Germline-derived CDR1 and CDR2 are SGDLS and YYNGEE. The chain recombines TRBV9 with TRBJ2-3; D unclear. This material consisted of peripheral blood, taken on day 0 of AZD1222 vaccination. The TCR sequence derives from an adult in good health. CDR3 bases: TGTGCCAGCAGCGTAGGCTCGATTTTCACAGATACGCAGTATTTT. This sequence encodes CASSVGSIFTDTQYF.